This T cell receptor (beta chain) was profiled in a study of shared clonotypes between healthy human individuals. Profiling relied on immunoSEQ multiplex PCR, and the TCRdb table lists in-frame clones only, not all of them. The sample holds about 2.4 million clones, over 85% seen once. This clone has just one count. This CDR3 comprises 13 residues. V was shortened by 5 bases and J by 3 bases, with 10 bases between the two germline ends. The germline V gene has CDR1 MDHEN and CDR2 SYDVKM. The TCR comes from a man aged 18 to 30 in good health. Some clones in this sample may be carry-over from other donors' samples. Sequenced sample: naive CD4+ T cells from PBMCs. Subset defined: CD45RA+ positively selected. This chain links TRBV28 with TRBJ2-5, with D perhaps matching TRBD1 (6 bases). The CDR3 bases are TGTGCCAGCAGTCGACAGGATAAAGAGACCCAGTACTTC. This gives the protein CASSRQDKETQYF.